This T cell receptor beta chain was observed in a study of Ad26.COV2.S vaccination and SARS-CoV-2 variants. Study results and caveats: Following vaccination, spike-specific CD8+ and CD4+ T cell responses reportedly exhibited substantial breadth. Non-spike TCR breadth was similar in vaccine and placebo recipients. People who got the vaccine had more spike-specific TCR breadth than people who got placebo.

Per the germline V gene, CDR1 is MNHEY and CDR2 is SVGAGI. This CDR3 is built from 14 residues. V gave up 6 bases and J gave up 4 bases; unmatched junction bases: 6. Profiling relied on immunoSEQ multiplex PCR, and the TCRdb table lists in-frame clones only, not all of them. Among under 150,000 clones listed, more than 80% were seen once. For this clone: Its antigen is unknown.

The material was peripheral blood, obtained after recovery from COVID-19. The TCR sequence derives from a human donor who had recovered from COVID-19. The chain combines TRBV6-5 with TRBJ2-3; 8 bases match TRBD2. CDR3 nucleotide sequence: TGTGCCAGCAGGCGGGGGGTTGGGGCAGATACGCAGTATTTT. It encodes CASRRGVGADTQYF.